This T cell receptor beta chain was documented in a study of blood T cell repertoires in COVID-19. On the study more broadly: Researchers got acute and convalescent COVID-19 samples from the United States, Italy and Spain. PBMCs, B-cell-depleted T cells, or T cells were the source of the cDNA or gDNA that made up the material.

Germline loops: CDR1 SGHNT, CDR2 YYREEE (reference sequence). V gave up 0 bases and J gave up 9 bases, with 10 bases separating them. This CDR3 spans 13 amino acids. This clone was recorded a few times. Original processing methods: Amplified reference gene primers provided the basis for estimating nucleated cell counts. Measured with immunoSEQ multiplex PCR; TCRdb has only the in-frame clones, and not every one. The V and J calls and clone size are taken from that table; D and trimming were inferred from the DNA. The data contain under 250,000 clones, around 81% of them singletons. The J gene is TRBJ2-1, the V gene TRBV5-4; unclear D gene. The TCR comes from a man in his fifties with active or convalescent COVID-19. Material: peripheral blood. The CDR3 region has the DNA TGTGCCAGCAGCTTGGTGCCCAGGCCTGAGCAGTTCTTC. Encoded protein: CASSLVPRPEQFF.